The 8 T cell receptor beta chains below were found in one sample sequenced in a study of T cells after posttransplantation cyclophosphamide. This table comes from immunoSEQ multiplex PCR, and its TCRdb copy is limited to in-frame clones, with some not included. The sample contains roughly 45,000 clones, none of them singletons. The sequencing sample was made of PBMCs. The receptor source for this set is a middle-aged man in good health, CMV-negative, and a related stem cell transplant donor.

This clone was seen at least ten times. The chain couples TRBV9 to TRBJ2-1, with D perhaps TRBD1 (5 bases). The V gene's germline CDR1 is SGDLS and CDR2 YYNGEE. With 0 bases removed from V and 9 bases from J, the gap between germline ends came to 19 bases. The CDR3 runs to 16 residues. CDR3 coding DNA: TGTGCCAGCAGCGTAGAGGGTCTCGGCAGGGCCGGTGAGCAGTTCTTC. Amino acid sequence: CASSVEGLGRAGEQFF.

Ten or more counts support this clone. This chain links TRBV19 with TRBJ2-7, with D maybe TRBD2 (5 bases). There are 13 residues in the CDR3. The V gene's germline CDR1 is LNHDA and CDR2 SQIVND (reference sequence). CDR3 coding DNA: TGTGCTACCGAAGGGAGCAGTGCAGTCGAGCAGTACTTC. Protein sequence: CATEGSSAVEQYF. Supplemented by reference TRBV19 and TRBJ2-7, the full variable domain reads DGGITQSPKYLFRKEGQNVTLSCEQNLNHDAMYWYRQDPGQGLRLIYYSQIVNDFQKGDIAEGYSVSREKKESFPLTVTSAQKNPTAFYLCATEGSSAVEQYFGPGTRLTVT.

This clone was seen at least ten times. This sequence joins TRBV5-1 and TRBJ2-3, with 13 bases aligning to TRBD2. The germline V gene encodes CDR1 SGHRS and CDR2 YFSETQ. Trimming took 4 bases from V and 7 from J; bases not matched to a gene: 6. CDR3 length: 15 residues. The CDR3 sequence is CASSLTSGRSNTQYF. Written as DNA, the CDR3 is TGCGCCAGCAGCCTGACTAGCGGGAGGTCAAATACGCAGTATTTT. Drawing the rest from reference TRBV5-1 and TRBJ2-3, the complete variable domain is KAGVTQTPRYLIKTRGQQVTLSCSPISGHRSVSWYQQTPGQGLQFLFEYFSETQRNKGNFPGRFSGRQFSNSRSEMNVSTLELGDSALYLCASSLTSGRSNTQYFGPGTRLTVL.

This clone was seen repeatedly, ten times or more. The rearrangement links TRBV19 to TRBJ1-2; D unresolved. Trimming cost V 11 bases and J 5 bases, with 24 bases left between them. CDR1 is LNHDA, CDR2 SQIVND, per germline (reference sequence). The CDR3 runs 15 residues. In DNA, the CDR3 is TGTGCCTCTCCACCCGGGAAGAATTTTATATATGGCTACACCTTC. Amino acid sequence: CASPPGKNFIYGYTF.

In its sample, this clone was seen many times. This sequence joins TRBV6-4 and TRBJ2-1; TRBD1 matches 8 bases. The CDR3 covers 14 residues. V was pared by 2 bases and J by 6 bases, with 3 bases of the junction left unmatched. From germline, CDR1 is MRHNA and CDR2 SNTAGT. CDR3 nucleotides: TGTGCCAGCAGTGACAACACAGGGGGCAATGAGCAGTTCTTC. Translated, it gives CASSDNTGGNEQFF.

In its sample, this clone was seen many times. The CDR3 is CASTAWGVGTGELFF. In DNA form, the CDR3 reads TGTGCCAGCACCGCTTGGGGAGTGGGGACCGGGGAGCTGTTTTTT. The chain recombines TRBV9 with TRBJ2-2, with TRBD2 as a possible D gene (5 bases). This CDR3 contains 15 residues. Germline CDR1 is SGDLS and CDR2 is YYNGEE. Between the trimmed V and J ends, which lost 6 bases and 5 bases, there was a span of 17 bases.

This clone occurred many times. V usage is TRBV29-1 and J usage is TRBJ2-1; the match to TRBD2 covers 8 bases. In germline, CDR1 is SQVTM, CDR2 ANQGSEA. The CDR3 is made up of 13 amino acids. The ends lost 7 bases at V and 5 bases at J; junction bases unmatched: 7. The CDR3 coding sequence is TGCAGCGCGGGAGGGGGACCAAACAATGAGCAGTTCTTC. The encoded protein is CSAGGGPNNEQFF.

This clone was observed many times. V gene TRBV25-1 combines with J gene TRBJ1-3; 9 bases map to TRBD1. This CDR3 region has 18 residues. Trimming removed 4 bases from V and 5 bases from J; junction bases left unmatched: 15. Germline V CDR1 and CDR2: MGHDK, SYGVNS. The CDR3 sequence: CASSGAQTGTGNRNTIYF. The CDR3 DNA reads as TGTGCCAGCAGTGGAGCTCAGACCGGGACAGGGAACAGAAACACCATATATTTT.